This T cell receptor beta chain was captured in a study of identical twins. Whole-study results and caveats: Clonotypes of the beta chain that were abundant in cord blood carried fewer insertions (memory repertoires showed none). Models underestimated out-of-frame TCR alpha sharing in monozygotic twins.

Via MiXCR, TCRdb re-called the 5' RACE reads, giving one row per CDR3 protein. The table includes approximately 550,000 distinct CDR3 sequences, around 24% detected once. In the case of this clonotype: Its specificity is not known.

The CDR3 has 16 amino acids. With 4 bases removed from V and 4 bases from J, the gap between germline ends came to 21 bases. In germline, CDR1 is SQVTM, CDR2 ANQGSEA. These data are also associated with another study on yellow fever vaccine responses in identical twins. As that study records: Twins reportedly had a vaccine T cell response that seemed partly convergent, partly personalized.

The material sequenced was CD4+ T cells sorted from blood. The chain employs TRBV29-1 and TRBJ2-3; D is possibly TRBD2 (6 bases). This receptor was identified in a woman between 18 and 29 years old in good health. In nucleotides, the CDR3 is TGCAGCGTTGTCTTGACTAGACTTGTCAATTCAGATACGCAGTATTTT. Its translation is CSVVLTRLVNSDTQYF.